The next 29 T cell receptor beta chains were all read from a single sample in a study of PD-1 blockade in classical Hodgkin lymphoma. Some clones are missing from TCRdb's copy, which holds only in-frame ones; the method was immunoSEQ multiplex PCR. Altogether roughly 20,000 clones are present, roughly 75% being singletons, with the ten largest covering around a quarter. Exposure to brentuximab vedotin varied, and each patient had relapsed following autologous stem cell transplantation. Specimen: peripheral blood mononuclear cells (PBMCs), collected before the second cycle of nivolumab. These receptor sequences come from a human donor with classical Hodgkin lymphoma.

This chain links TRBV2 with TRBJ2-1, with 13 nucleotides matching TRBD2. This CDR3 comprises 17 residues. V lost 7 bases to trimming and J lost 3 bases; unmatched junction nucleotides: 9. The germline CDR1 and CDR2 sequences are SNHLY and FYNNEI. CDR3 sequence reads: CASIPGLAGTHYNEQFF. The CDR3 nucleotides read TGTGCCAGCATCCCGGGACTAGCGGGAACCCACTACAATGAGCAGTTCTTC. Complete variable domain (other parts from reference TRBV2 and TRBJ2-1): EPEVTQTPSHQVTQMGQEVILRCVPISNHLYFYWYRQILGQKVEFLVSFYNNEISEKSEIFDDQFSVERPDGSNFTLKIRSTKLEDSAMYFCASIPGLAGTHYNEQFFGPGTRLTVL.

The chain couples TRBV19 to TRBJ1-2; tentatively, D is TRBD1 (5 bases). Germline V gene data show CDR1 as LNHDA and CDR2 as SQIVND (reference sequence). Trimming removed 5 bases at V and 4 bases at J, with 14 bases between. The CDR3 consists of 14 residues. CDR3 sequence: CASSDTGGGYGYTF. The CDR3 DNA follows: TGTGCCAGTAGTGACACAGGCGGTGGCTATGGCTACACCTTC. The full variable domain, rest sourced from reference TRBV19 and TRBJ1-2, is DGGITQSPKYLFRKEGQNVTLSCEQNLNHDAMYWYRQDPGQGLRLIYYSQIVNDFQKGDIAEGYSVSREKKESFPLTVTSAQKNPTAFYLCASSDTGGGYGYTFGSGTRLTVV.

In this sample, this clone turned up a few times. V gene TRBV18 combines with J gene TRBJ2-3, with TRBD1 matching over 9 bases. The CDR3 contains 14 residues. From germline, CDR1 is KGHSH and CDR2 LQKENI. V lost 3 bases to trimming and J lost 3 bases; unmatched junction nucleotides: 1. CDR3 nucleotides: TGTGCCAGCTCACCCGGGACAGGGACAGATACGCAGTATTTT. This sequence encodes CASSPGTGTDTQYF.

The chain carries TRBV19 and TRBJ2-7, with 7 positions matching TRBD2. This CDR3 is 15 amino acids long. V lost 4 bases to trimming and J lost 1 base; unmatched junction nucleotides: 7. The germline V gene has CDR1 LNHDA and CDR2 SQIVND (reference sequence). The CDR3 sequence is CASSNKRGISYEQYF. As DNA, the CDR3 is TGTGCCAGTAGTAATAAGCGGGGAATTTCCTACGAGCAGTACTTC.

This chain uses TRBV28 with TRBJ2-5, with TRBD2 matching 13 bases. This CDR3 is 16 amino acids long. Germline V gene lookup returns CDR1 MDHEN and CDR2 SYDVKM. Trimming cost V 6 bases and J 5 bases; bases outside gene matches: 9. CDR3 amino acids: CASSRGLAGDGETQYF. CDR3 nucleotide sequence: TGTGCCAGCAGCCGCGGACTAGCGGGGGATGGGGAGACCCAGTACTTC. Together with reference TRBV28 and TRBJ2-5, the CDR3 gives the full variable domain: DVKVTQSSRYLVKRTGEKVFLECVQDMDHENMFWYRQDPGLGLRLIYFSYDVKMKEKGDIPEGYSVSREKKERFSLILESASTNQTSMYLCASSRGLAGDGETQYFGPGTRLLVL.

This clone is labeled as medium-sized (0.01 to 0.1%). V gene TRBV4-2 combines with J gene TRBJ2-1; 13 bases are shared with TRBD2. The CDR3 covers 15 residues. Germline V gene sequence: CDR1 LGHNA, CDR2 YNFKEQ. V trimming: 1 base; J trimming: 9 bases; junction bases outside the gene matches: 3. CDR3 amino acids: CASSQGTSGSFEQFF. CDR3 bases: TGTGCCAGCAGCCAAGGGACTAGCGGGAGCTTTGAGCAGTTCTTC.

This clone appeared a single time. The J gene is TRBJ1-6, the V gene TRBV9; perhaps TRBD1 as D (5 bases). Germline V gene lookup returns CDR1 SGDLS and CDR2 YYNGEE. The V end lost 4 bases, the J end lost 7 bases, and 21 bases lay between the germline ends. CDR3 length equals 17 residues. The CDR3 region has the DNA TGTGCCAGCAGCCCAGCCGGGCAGGGTTTGGTGAATTCACCCCTCCACTTT. The encoded protein is CASSPAGQGLVNSPLHF.

The rearrangement uses TRBV27 and TRBJ2-7, with 7 bases identical to TRBD1. Germline V gives CDR1 MNHEY, CDR2 SMNVEV (reference sequence). With V trimmed by 5 bases and J by 5 bases, 9 bases remained unmatched. The CDR3 sequence is 14 residues long. DNA for the CDR3: TGTGCCAGCAGTGCGAGACAGGGAAGCGACGAGCAGTACTTC. Its translation is CASSARQGSDEQYF.

The V and J genes are TRBV6-5 and TRBJ1-5; D uncertain. CDR1 MNHEY and CDR2 SVGAGI come from the germline V gene. Trimming pared 7 bases from V and 5 bases from J, leaving 12 bases between. The CDR3 runs to 13 residues. CDR3 sequence: CASNLSGDQPQHF. The CDR3 region has the DNA TGTGCCAGCAATCTATCAGGAGATCAGCCCCAGCATTTT.

This clone has a handful of counts. This chain joins TRBV7-8 and TRBJ2-7, with 7 bases lining up with TRBD1. The CDR3 is made up of 15 amino acids. V lost 1 base and J lost 1; bases outside the gene matches: 4. The V gene's germline CDR1 is SGHVS and CDR2 FQNEAQ. The CDR3 DNA reads as TGTGCCAGCAGCTTAGACAGGGGCCGGTCCTACGAGCAGTACTTC. It yields the protein CASSLDRGRSYEQYF.

This clone was recorded once. This chain joins TRBV19 and TRBJ1-5, with D possibly TRBD1 on 5 matching bases. V lost 2 bases and J lost 6, with 14 bases in between. The CDR3 is 15 amino acids. Germline V gene sequence: CDR1 LNHDA, CDR2 SQIVND (reference sequence). CDR3 DNA: TGTGCCAGTAGTATAAAAACAGGAGGTACTCAGCCCCAGCATTTT. Translation: CASSIKTGGTQPQHF.

CDR3 nucleotides: TGTGCCAGCAGCTTTTATGGAGAGACCCAGTACTTC. Amino acids: CASSFYGETQYF. The gene calls are TRBV7-2 and TRBJ2-5; D remains ambiguous. From germline, CDR1 is SGHTA and CDR2 FQGNSA. V was clipped by 3 bases and J by 4 bases, with 6 bases between them. This CDR3 contains 12 residues. Combining the CDR3 with reference TRBV7-2 and TRBJ2-5 gives the whole variable domain GAGVSQSPSNKVTEKGKDVELRCDPISGHTALYWYRQSLGQGLEFLIYFQGNSAPDKSGLPSDRFSAERTGGSVSTLTIQRTQQEDSAVYLCASSFYGETQYFGPGTRLLVL.

The rearrangement joins TRBV28 to TRBJ2-7; D not resolved. Germline loops: CDR1 MDHEN, CDR2 SYDVKM. The V and J ends lost 5 bases and 1 base respectively, with 18 bases between them. This CDR3 has 16 amino acids. The CDR3 DNA is TGTGCCAGCAGTCCTACACTATGGTTGGCATCCTACGAGCAGTACTTC. Protein: CASSPTLWLASYEQYF.

J is TRBJ2-1 and V is TRBV20-1; D remains unclear. The CDR3 sequence is 11 residues long. CDR1 and CDR2 from the germline V gene are DFQATT and SNEGSKA (reference sequence). Trimming stripped 4 bases from V and 12 bases from J, with 13 bases between. Written as DNA, the CDR3 is TGCAGTGCTACCGTGCCCCTGGCGCAGTTCTTC. Its translation is CSATVPLAQFF.

The chain recombines TRBV29-1 with TRBJ2-5; D might be TRBD1 (5 bases). This CDR3 is 13 amino acids long. Germline V gene sequence: CDR1 SQVTM, CDR2 ANQGSEA. Trimming removed 7 bases from V and 5 bases from J, with 17 bases in between. The CDR3 coding sequence is TGCAGCGCCACCCCAGGGATCGGGGAGACCCAGTACTTC. Translation: CSATPGIGETQYF.

The chain combines TRBV2 with TRBJ1-1; 7 positions agree with TRBD1. Germline trimming cut 4 bases from V and 7 bases from J; bases unmatched to any gene: 3. Looked up from germline, CDR1 is SNHLY and CDR2 is FYNNEI. CDR3 length equals 12 residues. The CDR3 DNA reads as TGTGCCAGCAGTGTTCGGGACAGTGAAGCTTTCTTT. This gives the protein CASSVRDSEAFF.

The chain recombines TRBV11-2 with TRBJ2-3; 8 bases line up with TRBD2. The length of the CDR3 is 15 residues. Germline trimming cut 3 bases from V and 3 bases from J; bases unmatched to any gene: 5. Germline values: CDR1 SGHAT, CDR2 FQNNGV. The CDR3 spells CASSFIVAGTDTQYF. Written as DNA, the CDR3 is TGTGCCAGCAGCTTTATCGTAGCGGGAACAGATACGCAGTATTTT.

This rearrangement joins TRBV27 to TRBJ2-7; D perhaps matches TRBD1 (5 bases). The CDR3 extends over 14 amino acids. CDR1 MNHEY and CDR2 SMNVEV come from the germline V gene (reference sequence). Trimming took off 2 bases at V and 3 bases at J, with 11 bases between the two ends. The CDR3 here is CASSLEGHNYEQYF. In DNA form, the CDR3 reads TGTGCCAGCAGTTTAGAAGGACATAACTACGAGCAGTACTTC.

The chain recombines TRBV9 with TRBJ2-5; no clear D gene. Trimming cost V 0 bases and J 1 base, with 10 bases left between them. This CDR3 spans 15 amino acids. Per germline, CDR1 SGDLS and CDR2 YYNGEE. The CDR3 is CASSVDEASQETQYF. DNA for the CDR3: TGTGCCAGCAGCGTAGACGAGGCTAGCCAAGAGACCCAGTACTTC.

The chain uses TRBV4-1 and TRBJ2-1; D gene unclear. Germline CDR1 MGHRA, CDR2 YSYEKL. Trimming left V 6 bases short and J 3 bases short, with 3 bases between. The CDR3 covers 11 residues. The CDR3 region has the DNA TGCGCCAGCAGTAACTACAATGAGCAGTTCTTC. As protein: CASSNYNEQFF.

V and J are TRBV6-5 and TRBJ1-5; D is undetermined. The CDR3 covers 15 residues. Trimming removed 7 bases from V and 1 base from J, with 14 bases in between. CDR1 and CDR2 from the germline V gene are MNHEY and SVGAGI. CDR3 sequence: CASKRLGLSNQPQHF. The CDR3 DNA sequence: TGTGCCAGCAAAAGACTCGGCCTCAGCAATCAGCCCCAGCATTTT.

The chain joins TRBV29-1 to TRBJ2-3; 7 nucleotides line up with TRBD1. V shed 7 bases and J 2 bases; nucleotides not matched to a gene: 9. CDR1 is SQVTM and CDR2 is ANQGSEA in the germline V gene. This CDR3 spans 14 amino acids. CDR3 protein: CSGSPGTATDTQYF. The CDR3 bases are TGCAGCGGATCCCCTGGGACAGCCACAGATACGCAGTATTTT.

The CDR3 region has the DNA TGTGCCAGCTCACCACCGACGACCTACAATGAGCAGTTCTTC. The encoded protein is CASSPPTTYNEQFF. This chain connects TRBV18 to TRBJ2-1; D not certain. The V gene's germline CDR1 is KGHSH and CDR2 LQKENI. The CDR3 extends over 14 amino acids. V lost 0 bases to trimming and J lost 2 bases, with 5 bases between them.

This chain connects TRBV5-5 to TRBJ2-5; D is ambiguous. V lost 4 bases and J lost 5, with 15 bases in between. This CDR3 spans 14 amino acids. Germline CDR1 and CDR2: SGHKS and YYEKEE (reference sequence). The chain's CDR3 is CASSPRPLMETQYF. DNA for the CDR3: TGTGCCAGCAGCCCCAGACCACTTATGGAGACCCAGTACTTC. The whole variable domain, remainder taken from reference TRBV5-5 and TRBJ2-5, is DAGVTQSPTHLIKTRGQQVTLRCSPISGHKSVSWYQQVLGQGPQFIFQYYEKEERGRGNFPDRFSARQFPNYSSELNVNALLLGDSALYLCASSPRPLMETQYFGPGTRLLVL.

In its sample, this clone was seen once. This sequence joins TRBV4-1 and TRBJ1-5; D perhaps matches TRBD1 (6 bases). The CDR3 is 16 residues long. The V end was cut by 3 bases, the J end by 5 bases, with 17 bases between. Per the germline V gene, CDR1 is MGHRA and CDR2 is YSYEKL. The CDR3 DNA is TGCGCCAGCAGCCATTCCCCGGGACAAAGTGATCAGCCCCAGCATTTT. It is translated as CASSHSPGQSDQPQHF.

The chain uses TRBV27 and TRBJ1-6, with D uncertain. CDR1 is MNHEY and CDR2 is SMNVEV in the germline V gene (reference sequence). This CDR3 comprises 17 residues. The germline V and J ends were trimmed by 0 bases and 1 base, with 10 bases remaining between them. The CDR3 DNA is TGTGCCAGCAGTTTATCGTTAAGGTGGTCCTATAATTCACCCCTCCACTTT. Its translation: CASSLSLRWSYNSPLHF.

The gene calls are TRBV6-5 and TRBJ2-7; a possible D gene is TRBD1 (7 bases). Trimming cost V 6 bases and J 2 bases, with 14 bases left between them. The CDR3 sequence is 14 residues long. Germline CDR1 reads MNHEY; CDR2 reads SVGAGI. CDR3 DNA: TGTGCCAGCAGGCGGGACAGCCTAGCCTACGAGCAGTACTTC. It encodes CASRRDSLAYEQYF.

The chain uses TRBV4-2 and TRBJ2-3, with 14 positions matching TRBD2. This CDR3 has 17 residues. Trimming cost V 0 bases and J 5 bases; bases outside gene matches: 4. Germline CDR1 is LGHNA and CDR2 is YNFKEQ. DNA for the CDR3: TGTGCCAGCAGCCAAGAGGGACTAGCGGGAGTAGGAGATACGCAGTATTTT. This codes for CASSQEGLAGVGDTQYF.

The rearrangement joins TRBV6-1 to TRBJ2-1, with TRBD2 identical over 10 bases. This CDR3 contains 15 residues. The ends lost 8 bases at V and 4 bases at J; junction bases unmatched: 8. Per the germline V gene, CDR1 is MNHNS and CDR2 is SASEGT. CDR3 region: CASFTQTSGYNEQFF. For the CDR3, the DNA is TGTGCCAGCTTTACTCAGACTAGCGGGTACAATGAGCAGTTCTTC.